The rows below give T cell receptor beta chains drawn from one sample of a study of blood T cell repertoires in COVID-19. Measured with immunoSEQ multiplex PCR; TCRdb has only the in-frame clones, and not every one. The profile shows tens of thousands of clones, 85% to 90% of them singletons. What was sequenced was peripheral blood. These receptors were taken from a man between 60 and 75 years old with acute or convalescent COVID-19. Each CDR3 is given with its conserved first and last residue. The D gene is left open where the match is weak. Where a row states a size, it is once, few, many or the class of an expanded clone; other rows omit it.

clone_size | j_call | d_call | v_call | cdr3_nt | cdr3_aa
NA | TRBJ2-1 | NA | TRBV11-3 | TGTGCCAGCAGCCCCCGGAGGGGGGGCCTGGACAATGAGCAGTTCTTC | CASSPRRGGLDNEQFF
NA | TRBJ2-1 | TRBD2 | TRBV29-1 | TGCAGCGTTGGGGAGCGGGAGGGGTATGAGCAGTTCTTC | CSVGEREGYEQFF
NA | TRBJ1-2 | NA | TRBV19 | TGTGCCAGTAGTGTCTGGGGCTCTAACTATGGCTACACCTTC | CASSVWGSNYGYTF
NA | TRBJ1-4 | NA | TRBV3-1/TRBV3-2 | TGTGCCAGCAGCCAACAGTCAGATCGGGGTGAAAAACTGTTTTTT | CASSQQSDRGEKLFF
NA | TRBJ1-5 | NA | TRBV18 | TGTGCCAGCTCACCACGGGGAGGTAGCAATCAGCCCCAGCATTTT | CASSPRGGSNQPQHF
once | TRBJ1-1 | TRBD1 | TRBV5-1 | TGCGCCAGCAGCTGGCAGGGGGGGAACACTGAAGCTTTCTTT | CASSWQGGNTEAFF
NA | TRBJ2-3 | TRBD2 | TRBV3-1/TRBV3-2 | TGTGCCAGCGGTATGACTAGCGGGAGGGATACGCAGTATTTT | CASGMTSGRDTQYF
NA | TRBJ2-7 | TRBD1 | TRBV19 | TGTGCCAGTAGTATCCCGAACAGGGGGATCTACGAGCAGTACTTC | CASSIPNRGIYEQYF
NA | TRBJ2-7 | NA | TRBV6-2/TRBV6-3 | TGTGCCAGCAGTTACTCGCGGGGGCCGTTTGAGAAGGACGAGCAGTACTTC | CASSYSRGPFEKDEQYF
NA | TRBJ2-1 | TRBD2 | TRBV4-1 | TGCGCCAGCAGCCAAACCCTAGCGGGAGGGCCATACAATGAGCAGTTCTTC | CASSQTLAGGPYNEQFF
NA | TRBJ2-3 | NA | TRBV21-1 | TGTGCCAGCAGCAGGCGGACTAGCGGGAGGGCCAGAACAGATACGCAGTATTTT | CASSRRTSGRARTDTQYF
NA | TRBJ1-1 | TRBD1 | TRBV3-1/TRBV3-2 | TGTGCCAGCAGCTCGACCGGGACAGGGAACACTGAAGCTTTCTTT | CASSSTGTGNTEAFF
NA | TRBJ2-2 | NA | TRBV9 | TGTGCCAGCAGCTTAGCAGGGGTGAACACCGGGGAGCTGTTTTTT | CASSLAGVNTGELFF
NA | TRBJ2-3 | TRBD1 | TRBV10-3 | TGTGCCATCAGTGCAAACTCCGGGACAGGCACAGATACGCAGTATTTT | CAISANSGTGTDTQYF
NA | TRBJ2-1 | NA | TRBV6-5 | TGTGCCAGCAGTTACTCTAGGGGGTACAATGAGCAGTTCTTC | CASSYSRGYNEQFF
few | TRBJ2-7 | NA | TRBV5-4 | TGTGCCAGCAGCTTTTTAGACTCCTACGAGCAGTACTTC | CASSFLDSYEQYF
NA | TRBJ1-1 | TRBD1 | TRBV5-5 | TGTGCCAGCGATCGGGGGACAGGGAGCAACACTGAAGCTTTCTTT | CASDRGTGSNTEAFF
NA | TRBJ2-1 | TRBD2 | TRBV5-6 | TGTGCCAGCAGCACTAGCGCTGAGCAGTTCTTC | CASSTSAEQFF
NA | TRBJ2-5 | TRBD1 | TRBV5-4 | TGTGCCAGCACCCCGACAGGGGCCCCACGAGAGACCCAGTACTTC | CASTPTGAPRETQYF
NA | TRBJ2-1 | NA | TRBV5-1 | TGCGCCAGCAGCTTGGGCCGGCGGCCCTCCTACAATGAGCAGTTCTTC | CASSLGRRPSYNEQFF
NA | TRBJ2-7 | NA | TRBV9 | TGTGCCAGCAGCGTAGGGGCAGGAGGTAACGAGCAGTACTTC | CASSVGAGGNEQYF
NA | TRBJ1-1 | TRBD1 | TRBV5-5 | TGTGCCAGCAGCCAGGGGACAGGGTTGGACACTGAAGCTTTCTTT | CASSQGTGLDTEAFF
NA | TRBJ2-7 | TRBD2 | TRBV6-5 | TGTGCGTCTGGAGGACTAGCGGGGGGCGAGCAGTACTTC | CASGGLAGGEQYF
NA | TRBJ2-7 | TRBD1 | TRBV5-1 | TGCGCCAGCAGCGGCCGGGACAGAACCTACGAGCAGTACTTC | CASSGRDRTYEQYF
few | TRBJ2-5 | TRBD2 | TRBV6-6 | TGTGCCAGCAGTTACGTGTCGGGGGGCCAAGAGACCCAGTACTTC | CASSYVSGGQETQYF
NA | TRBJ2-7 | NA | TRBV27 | TGTGCCAGCGGGATGGACAGAGGGTACTACGAGCAGTACTTC | CASGMDRGYYEQYF